The rows below give T cell receptor beta chains drawn from one sample of a study of shared clonotypes between healthy human individuals. Repertoires were generated with immunoSEQ multiplex PCR, while TCRdb's copy carries only in-frame clones and drops some. Here the sample spans around 550,000 clones, roughly 95% being singletons. Sample: naive CD8+ T cells sorted from blood. The origin of the receptors is a woman in her twenties or thirties in good health. The CDR3 runs from the conserved cysteine through the conserved F or W. D genes are given only for firm matches. Clone size is shown for a subset of rows, as once, few, many or a class of expanded clone.

d_call clone_size j_call v_call cdr3_aa cdr3_nt
NA NA TRBJ2-2 TRBV30 CAWSAGTGELFF TGTGCCTGGAGTGCTGGAACCGGGGAGCTGTTTTTT
TRBD1 NA TRBJ2-4 TRBV19 CASSQTGDIQYF TGTGCCAGTAGTCAGACAGGGGACATTCAGTACTTC
NA NA TRBJ2-7 TRBV14 CASSQVRNGEQYF TGTGCCAGCAGCCAAGTCCGAAATGGGGAGCAGTACTTC
NA NA TRBJ1-2 TRBV2 CASSEEGFNGGYTF TGTGCCAGCAGTGAGGAAGGCTTCAACGGTGGCTACACCTTC
TRBD1 once TRBJ1-2 TRBV28 CASREVGQGLGYTF TGTGCCAGCAGGGAAGTGGGACAGGGGCTAGGCTACACCTTC
NA once TRBJ2-7 TRBV6-5 CASSYGTGAYEQYF TGTGCCAGCAGTTACGGGACTGGGGCCTACGAGCAGTACTTC
NA NA TRBJ1-2 TRBV21-1 CASSNPSGAGYTF TGTGCCAGCAGCAACCCATCGGGTGCAGGCTACACCTTC
NA NA TRBJ1-2 TRBV4-2 CASSQGGSGYTF TGTGCCAGCAGCCAAGGGGGGAGCGGCTACACCTTC
TRBD2 NA TRBJ2-7 TRBV2 CASIATSGKSNEQYF TGTGCCAGCATCGCCACTAGCGGGAAGTCAAACGAGCAGTACTTC
TRBD2 once TRBJ2-3 TRBV27 CASSFILAGGTDTQYF TGTGCCAGCAGTTTCATTCTAGCGGGGGGCACAGATACGCAGTATTTT
NA NA TRBJ2-1 TRBV27 CAVRGDPRSMSYNEQFF TGTGCCGTAAGAGGAGACCCCAGGTCGATGTCCTACAATGAGCAGTTCTTC
TRBD2 NA TRBJ2-7 TRBV7-6 CASSQTPAGVDYEQYF TGTGCCAGCAGCCAAACCCCAGCGGGAGTGGACTACGAGCAGTACTTC
NA NA TRBJ1-2 TRBV30 CAWSVGGSRGYTF TGTGCCTGGAGTGTGGGGGGTTCTCGCGGCTACACCTTC
NA NA TRBJ1-3 TRBV2 CASERTGNTIYF TGTGCCAGTGAGAGAACTGGAAACACCATATATTTT
NA NA TRBJ2-3 TRBV13 CASSLDLAADTQYF TGTGCCAGCAGCTTAGATCTAGCTGCGGATACGCAGTATTTT
NA NA TRBJ2-1 TRBV28 CASSLIGEQFF TGTGCCAGCAGTTTGATCGGTGAGCAGTTCTTC
NA NA TRBJ2-2 TRBV4-1 CASSQAFENTGELFF TGCGCCAGCAGCCAAGCGTTCGAGAACACCGGGGAGCTGTTTTTT
NA NA TRBJ2-3 TRBV6-6 CASRPRPGRPTDTQYF TGTGCCAGCAGACCACGGCCGGGACGACCCACAGATACGCAGTATTTT
NA NA TRBJ2-7 TRBV5-5 CASSLNVGTPPYEQYF TGTGCCAGCAGCTTGAACGTGGGGACGCCTCCCTACGAGCAGTACTTC
NA NA TRBJ1-5 TRBV7-8 CASSLAGISNQPQHF TGTGCCAGCAGCTTAGCGGGGATTAGCAATCAGCCCCAGCATTTT
NA NA TRBJ1-4 TRBV29-1 CSVKGPTNEKLFF TGCAGCGTAAAAGGGCCAACTAATGAAAAACTGTTTTTT
NA NA TRBJ2-7 TRBV29-1 CSVGYGQTYEQYF TGCAGCGTTGGGTACGGTCAGACCTACGAGCAGTACTTC
TRBD2 NA TRBJ2-7 TRBV6-1 CATAGGGVGEQYF TGTGCCACCGCGGGAGGGGGTGTAGGCGAGCAGTACTTC
TRBD2 NA TRBJ2-1 TRBV7-3 CASSLVAGGFNEQFF TGTGCCAGCAGCTTAGTAGCGGGAGGATTCAATGAGCAGTTCTTC
NA NA TRBJ1-2 TRBV7-9 CASSLDGDTYGYTF TGTGCCAGCAGCTTAGATGGGGACACCTATGGCTACACCTTC
NA NA TRBJ1-5 TRBV4-1 CASSQETGPGSNQPQHF TGCGCCAGCAGCCAAGAAACGGGGCCCGGAAGCAATCAGCCCCAGCATTTT
TRBD1 NA TRBJ1-1 TRBV27 CASSLGQAVGTEAFF TGTGCCAGCAGTTTAGGACAGGCAGTGGGCACTGAAGCTTTCTTT
NA once TRBJ1-4 TRBV11-2 CASRSGVGEKLFF TGTGCCAGCCGGTCAGGGGTCGGGGAAAAACTGTTTTTT
NA NA TRBJ1-1 TRBV10-3 CAISGGIEAFF TGTGCCATCAGTGGGGGGATTGAAGCTTTCTTT
TRBD1 NA TRBJ2-7 TRBV7-8 CASSLNIGTGSSYEQYF TGTGCCAGCAGCTTAAATATCGGGACAGGGTCCTCCTACGAGCAGTACTTC
TRBD1 NA TRBJ1-5 TRBV28 CASSSDRGGNQPQHF TGTGCCAGCAGTTCGGACAGGGGGGGCAATCAGCCCCAGCATTTT
NA NA TRBJ2-7 TRBV7-9 CASVRLSGYEQYF TGTGCCAGCGTACGGCTCTCTGGGTACGAGCAGTACTTC
TRBD2 once TRBJ2-5 TRBV9 CASSGRTSGNRIREQYF TGTGCCAGCAGCGGGCGGACTAGCGGGAACAGAATTAGGGAGCAGTACTTC
NA few TRBJ1-5 TRBV19 CASSMGPLQNQPQHF TGTGCCAGTAGTATGGGACCTCTCCAGAATCAGCCCCAGCATTTT
NA NA TRBJ1-4 TRBV5-8 CASSLDGGYEKLFF TGTGCCAGCAGCTTGGACGGGGGATACGAAAAACTGTTTTTT
NA NA TRBJ1-1 TRBV28 CASSFGRDGAFF TGTGCCAGCAGTTTCGGGAGGGATGGAGCTTTCTTT
NA NA TRBJ1-2 TRBV7-9 CASSSSGDNYGYTF TGTGCCAGCAGCTCCTCGGGGGACAACTATGGCTACACCTTC
TRBD1 once TRBJ2-7 TRBV5-5 CASSPGTGAYEQYF TGTGCCAGCAGCCCCGGGACAGGCGCCTACGAGCAGTACTTC
TRBD1 NA TRBJ1-2 TRBV2 CASKTGVNYGYTF TGTGCCAGTAAGACAGGGGTTAACTATGGCTACACCTTC
TRBD1 NA TRBJ2-1 TRBV6-1 CASSAGTGVYNEQFF TGTGCCAGCAGTGCAGGGACAGGGGTCTACAATGAGCAGTTCTTC
NA NA TRBJ1-5 TRBV6-1 CASSPPGDYNQPQHF TGTGCCAGCAGTCCTCCGGGGGACTACAATCAGCCCCAGCATTTT
TRBD1 once TRBJ1-1 TRBV6-5 CASSSGQGGNTEAFF TGTGCCAGCAGTTCGGGACAGGGCGGTAACACTGAAGCTTTCTTT
NA NA TRBJ1-1 TRBV7-9 CATRTLNTEAFF TGTGCCACGCGAACACTGAACACTGAAGCTTTCTTT
TRBD1 NA TRBJ2-7 TRBV27 CASSPSQGARSYEQYF TGTGCCAGCAGTCCGTCCCAGGGGGCGCGTTCCTACGAGCAGTACTTC
NA NA TRBJ2-7 TRBV5-5 CASSFVDSYYEQYF TGTGCCAGCAGCTTTGTGGACAGCTATTACGAGCAGTACTTC
NA NA TRBJ2-2 TRBV5-5 CASSAYRSGNWTNTGELFF TGTGCCAGCAGTGCTTATCGGTCAGGTAATTGGACGAACACCGGGGAGCTGTTTTTT
NA NA TRBJ2-7 TRBV28 CASSPDFPGASGSYEQYF TGTGCCAGCAGTCCCGATTTCCCGGGGGCTAGCGGATCCTACGAGCAGTACTTC
NA NA TRBJ2-1 TRBV6-5 CASLRSGSYNEQFF TGTGCCAGTCTGCGGAGCGGCTCCTACAATGAGCAGTTCTTC
NA NA TRBJ1-5 TRBV19 CASSIVTASNQPQHF TGTGCCAGTAGTATAGTGACAGCTAGCAATCAGCCCCAGCATTTT
NA NA TRBJ2-1 TRBV5-4 CASGILNEQFF TGTGCCAGCGGGATTCTCAATGAGCAGTTCTTC